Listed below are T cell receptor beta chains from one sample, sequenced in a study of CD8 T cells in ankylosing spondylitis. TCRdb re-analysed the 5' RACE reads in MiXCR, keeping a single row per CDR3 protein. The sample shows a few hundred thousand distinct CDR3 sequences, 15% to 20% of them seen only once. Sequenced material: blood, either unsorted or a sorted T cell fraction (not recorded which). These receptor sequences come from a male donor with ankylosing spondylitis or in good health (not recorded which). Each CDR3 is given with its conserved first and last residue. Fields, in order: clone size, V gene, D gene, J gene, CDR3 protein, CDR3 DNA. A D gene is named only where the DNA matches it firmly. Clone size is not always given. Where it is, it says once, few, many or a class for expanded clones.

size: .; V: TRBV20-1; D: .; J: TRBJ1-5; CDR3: CSGQGPGGGNQPQHF; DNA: TGCAGTGGCCAGGGGCCGGGCGGGGGCAATCAGCCCCAGCATTTT
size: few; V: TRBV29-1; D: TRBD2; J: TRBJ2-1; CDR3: CSKTSGTSGGGNEQFF; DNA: TGCAGTAAGACTAGCGGTACCAGCGGAGGGGGGAATGAGCAGTTCTTC
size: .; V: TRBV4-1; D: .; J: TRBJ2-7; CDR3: CASSQAPGYYEQYF; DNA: TGCGCCAGCAGCCAGGCGCCGGGATACTACGAGCAGTACTTC
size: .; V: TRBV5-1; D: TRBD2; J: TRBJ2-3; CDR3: CASSYELAGVNTDTQYF; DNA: TGCGCCAGCAGTTACGAGCTAGCGGGAGTCAACACAGATACGCAGTATTTT
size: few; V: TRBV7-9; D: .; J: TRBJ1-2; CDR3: CASSFGTVAHGYTF; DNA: TGTGCCAGCAGCTTCGGGACGGTAGCTCATGGCTACACCTTC
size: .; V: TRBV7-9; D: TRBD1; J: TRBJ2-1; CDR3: CASSLGFRQGVPAEQFF; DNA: TGTGCCAGCAGCTTAGGTTTCCGGCAGGGGGTTCCGGCTGAGCAGTTCTTC
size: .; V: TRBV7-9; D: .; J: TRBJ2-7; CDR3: CASSTGFDEQYF; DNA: TGTGCCAGCAGCACAGGGTTCGACGAGCAGTACTTC
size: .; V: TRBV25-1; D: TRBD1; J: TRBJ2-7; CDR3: CASSVGTGPYEQYF; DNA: TGTGCCAGCAGTGTGGGGACAGGACCCTACGAGCAGTACTTC
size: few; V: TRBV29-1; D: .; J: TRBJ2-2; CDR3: CSVDKGTGTGELFF; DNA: TGCAGCGTTGATAAAGGAACGGGCACCGGGGAGCTGTTTTTT
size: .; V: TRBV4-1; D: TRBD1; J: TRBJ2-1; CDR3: CASSQDGRGQSYNEQFF; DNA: TGCGCCAGCAGCCAAGACGGCAGGGGGCAATCCTACAATGAGCAGTTCTTC
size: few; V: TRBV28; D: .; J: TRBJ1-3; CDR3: CASRETGSSGNTIYF; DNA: TGTGCCAGCAGAGAAACAGGGTCCTCTGGAAACACCATATATTTT
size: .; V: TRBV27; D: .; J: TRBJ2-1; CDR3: CASSIPGLHNEQFF; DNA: TGTGCCAGCAGTATACCGGGACTTCACAATGAGCAGTTCTTC
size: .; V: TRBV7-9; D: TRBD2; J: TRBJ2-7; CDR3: CASSLWAGEITEQYF; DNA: TGTGCCAGCAGCTTATGGGCGGGAGAGATAACCGAGCAGTACTTC
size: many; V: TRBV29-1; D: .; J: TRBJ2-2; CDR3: CSVGFGTGELFF; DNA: TGCAGCGTTGGATTTGGTACCGGGGAGCTGTTTTTT
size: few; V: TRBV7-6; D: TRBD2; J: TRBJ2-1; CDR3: CASSLAGGLAGSNEQFF; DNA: TGTGCCAGCAGCTTAGCGGGGGGACTAGCGGGGAGCAATGAGCAGTTCTTC
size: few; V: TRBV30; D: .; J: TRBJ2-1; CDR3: CACRDSRSYNEQFF; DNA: TGTGCCTGTCGGGACTCGAGATCCTACAATGAGCAGTTCTTC
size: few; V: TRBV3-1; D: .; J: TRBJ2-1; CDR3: CASSQDPGWREQFF; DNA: TGTGCCAGCAGCCAAGATCCTGGGTGGAGGGAGCAGTTCTTC
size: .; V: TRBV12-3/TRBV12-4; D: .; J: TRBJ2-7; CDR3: CASSLQPAGMYEQYF; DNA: TGTGCCAGCAGTTTACAGCCCGCGGGGATGTACGAGCAGTACTTC
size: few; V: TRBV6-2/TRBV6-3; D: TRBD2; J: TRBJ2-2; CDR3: CASSPTLGLAGDTGELFF; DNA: TGTGCCAGCAGTCCCACTTTGGGACTAGCGGGCGACACCGGGGAGCTGTTTTTT
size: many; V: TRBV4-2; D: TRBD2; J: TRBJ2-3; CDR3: CASSRIAGGRTDTQYF; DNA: TGTGCCAGCAGCCGGATAGCGGGAGGGCGGACAGATACGCAGTATTTT
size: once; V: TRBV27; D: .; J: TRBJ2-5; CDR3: CASSLGHSQETQYF; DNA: TGTGCCAGCAGTTTAGGTCACAGCCAAGAGACCCAGTACTTC
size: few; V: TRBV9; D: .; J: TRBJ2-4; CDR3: CASSANSGRGNIQYF; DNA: TGTGCCAGCAGCGCAAACAGCGGCCGGGGAAACATTCAGTACTTC
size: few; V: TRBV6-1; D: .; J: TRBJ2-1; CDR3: CASSDQGGRVNEQFF; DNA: TGTGCCAGCAGTGATCAGGGCGGGCGGGTAAATGAGCAGTTCTTC
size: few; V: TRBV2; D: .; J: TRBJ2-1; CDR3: CASSESPGRSYNEQFF; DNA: TGTGCCAGCAGTGAATCGCCTGGACGCTCCTACAATGAGCAGTTCTTC
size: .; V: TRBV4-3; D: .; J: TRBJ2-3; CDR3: CASSQDQEGTQYF; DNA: TGCGCCAGCAGCCAAGATCAGGAAGGGACGCAGTATTTT
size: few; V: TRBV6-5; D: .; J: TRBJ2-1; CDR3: CASSYSFYNEQFF; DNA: TGTGCCAGCAGTTACTCCTTTTACAATGAGCAGTTCTTC
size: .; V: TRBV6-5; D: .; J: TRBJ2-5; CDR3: CASSYRGQKETQYF; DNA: TGTGCCAGCAGTTACCGGGGGCAGAAAGAGACCCAGTACTTC
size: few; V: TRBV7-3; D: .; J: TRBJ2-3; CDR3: CASSLVRGNTDTQYF; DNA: TGTGCCAGCAGCTTAGTTCGCGGGAATACAGATACGCAGTATTTT
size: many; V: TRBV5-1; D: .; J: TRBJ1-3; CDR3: CASSSEGSSGNTIYF; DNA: TGCGCCAGCAGCTCGGAAGGATCTTCAGGAAACACCATATATTTT
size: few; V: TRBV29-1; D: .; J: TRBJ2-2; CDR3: CSVEQQGSLGELFF; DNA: TGCAGCGTTGAACAACAGGGTAGCCTCGGGGAGCTGTTTTTT
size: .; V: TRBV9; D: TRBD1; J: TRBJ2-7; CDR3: CASSLYRDRSYEQYF; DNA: TGTGCCAGCAGCTTGTACCGGGACAGATCCTACGAGCAGTACTTC
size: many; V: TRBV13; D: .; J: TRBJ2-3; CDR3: CASSTQAGGPSDTQYF; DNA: TGTGCCAGCAGCACCCAAGCAGGAGGGCCGTCAGATACGCAGTATTTT
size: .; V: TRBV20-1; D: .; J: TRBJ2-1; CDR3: CSALLPNEQFF; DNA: TGCAGTGCTCTACTCCCCAATGAGCAGTTCTTC
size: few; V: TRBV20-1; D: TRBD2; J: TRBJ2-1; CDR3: CSARPGLAPNEQFF; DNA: TGCAGTGCAAGACCGGGACTAGCTCCGAATGAGCAGTTCTTC
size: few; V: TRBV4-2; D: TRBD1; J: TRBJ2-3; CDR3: CASSQDLVGQGTDTQYF; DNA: TGTGCCAGCAGCCAAGATTTAGTGGGACAGGGCACAGATACGCAGTATTTT